This TCR beta chain was captured by sequencing in a study of identical twins. CDR1 is MNHEY and CDR2 is SVGEGT in the germline V gene. The CDR3 is 12 residues long. Trimming removed 7 bases at V and 6 bases at J, with 9 bases between. TCRdb called the 5' RACE reads again in MiXCR, with one record for every CDR3 protein. The sample includes some 790,000 distinct CDR3 sequences, over 15% of them seen just once. This clonotype was detected once. This same sample was also part of a study on T cells expressing NK-cell markers.

The genes are TRBV6-2 or TRBV6-3 and TRBJ2-2; D gene unclear. This TCR derives from a woman aged 18 to 35 in good health. Material: PBMCs. CDR3 in DNA: TGTGCCAGCACCCCCTTCGCCGGGGAGCTGTTTTTT. Residues: CASTPFAGELFF.